Shown below are 17 T cell receptor beta chains from a single sample sequenced in a study of T cell responses to AZD1222 COVID-19 vaccine. The protocol was immunoSEQ multiplex PCR, while the TCRdb copy is restricted to in-frame clones and leaves out a portion. The repertoire has about 150,000 clones, around 90% of them found once; the top ten carry roughly 3.1%. The sample consisted of peripheral blood, taken 28 days after the second AZD1222 dose. The receptors were gathered from an adult who received the AZD1222 COVID-19 vaccine.

There are a few counts of this clone. V usage is TRBV3-1 (or the pseudogene TRBV3-2) and J usage is TRBJ2-4; weak D call: TRBD2 (6 bases). This CDR3 comprises 16 residues. The germline gives CDR1 LGHDT, CDR2 YNNKEL (reference sequence). The ends were cut back, 0 bases at V and 0 bases at J, with 9 bases in the middle. The CDR3 reads CASSQDREEAKNIQYF. In DNA, the CDR3 is TGTGCCAGCAGCCAAGACAGGGAGGAAGCCAAAAACATTCAGTACTTC.

This clone was counted once. The chain couples TRBV6-1 to TRBJ2-7; 7 bases fit TRBD2. CDR1 and CDR2 from the germline V gene are MNHNS and SASEGT. This CDR3 has 16 residues. Trimming cost V 3 bases and J 0 bases; bases outside gene matches: 8. CDR3 region: CASSDSWGGVSYEQYF. Written as DNA, the CDR3 is TGTGCCAGCAGTGATTCCTGGGGAGGGGTCTCCTACGAGCAGTACTTC.

V and J are TRBV27 and TRBJ2-7; perhaps D is TRBD1 or TRBD2 (5 bases each). This CDR3 has 12 amino acids. The V end lost 8 bases, the J end lost 2 bases, and 10 bases lay between the germline ends. In germline, CDR1 is MNHEY, CDR2 SMNVEV (reference sequence). DNA for the CDR3: TGTGCCAGCGGCGAGGGGACCTACGAGCAGTACTTC. Protein: CASGEGTYEQYF.

This chain links TRBV3-1 (or the pseudogene TRBV3-2) with TRBJ2-5; possible D gene TRBD1, 6 bases. CDR1 and CDR2 from the germline V gene are LGHDT and YNNKEL (reference sequence). The CDR3 consists of 17 residues. V gave up 0 bases and J gave up 5 bases, with 19 bases separating them. CDR3 nucleotides: TGTGCCAGCAGCCAAGAGGGGGCGCTAGGGCATCCGGAGACCCAGTACTTC. This translates into CASSQEGALGHPETQYF.

This clone has more than one count but fewer than ten. The chain couples TRBV19 to TRBJ2-7; 11 bases match TRBD2. The CDR3 extends over 16 amino acids. V was pared by 1 base and J by 7 bases, with 9 bases of the junction left unmatched. CDR1 and CDR2 from the germline V gene are LNHDA and SQIVND (reference sequence). The CDR3 DNA follows: TGTGCCAGTAGTATAGGGGGTGTTAGCGGGAGGGATGAGCAGTACTTC. Its protein product is CASSIGGVSGRDEQYF.

The chain uses TRBV6-4 and TRBJ2-1, with 11 bases aligning to TRBD2. The CDR3 contains 14 residues. Trimming at V came to 5 bases and at J to 6 bases, leaving 3 bases not matched to a gene. The germline V gene has CDR1 MRHNA and CDR2 SNTAGT. The CDR3, as DNA: TGTGCCAGCAGTTTAGCGGGAGGGGGCAATGAGCAGTTCTTC. Its translation: CASSLAGGGNEQFF.

V is TRBV12-3 or TRBV12-4 and J is TRBJ1-2, with 8 bases matching TRBD1. The CDR3 sequence is 13 residues long. Trimming took 4 bases from V and 7 from J; bases not matched to a gene: 5. DNA for the CDR3: TGTGCCAGCAGTTACAGGGGGTCGAGTGGCTACACCTTC. Amino acid sequence: CASSYRGSSGYTF.

CDR3: CASSLWGGSQETQYF. The CDR3 DNA reads TGCGCCAGCAGCTTGTGGGGCGGCTCTCAAGAGACCCAGTACTTC. The rearrangement joins TRBV5-1 to TRBJ2-5, with a possible D match to TRBD1 (5 bases). Germline loops: CDR1 SGHRS, CDR2 YFSETQ. This CDR3 region has 15 residues. With 1 base removed from V and 2 bases from J, the gap between germline ends came to 12 bases.

The CDR3, as DNA: TGTGCCAGCAGCGTCGTGGCAGATACGCAGTATTTT. Encoded protein: CASSVVADTQYF. The J gene is TRBJ2-3, the V gene TRBV9; D uncertain. The V gene lost 2 bases and the J gene lost 4 bases, with 5 bases spanning the gap. CDR1 is SGDLS, CDR2 YYNGEE, per germline. The CDR3 runs to 12 residues.

The rearrangement uses TRBV5-4 and TRBJ2-1, with D unclear. Germline V gene data show CDR1 as SGHNT and CDR2 as YYREEE (reference sequence). The CDR3 is 15 residues long. V was clipped by 6 bases and J by 0 bases, with 13 bases between them. The CDR3 nucleotides are TGTGCCAGCAACGAAGGCGGAGCCTCCTACAATGAGCAGTTCTTC. Its translation: CASNEGGASYNEQFF.

V is TRBV11-2 and J is TRBJ2-1; 8 bases line up with TRBD1. The CDR3 extends over 13 amino acids. Germline V CDR1 and CDR2: SGHAT, FQNNGV. The trim removed 3 bases at V and 9 bases at J, leaving 4 bases unmatched. The CDR3 nucleotides read TGTGCCAGCAGCTTCCAGGGGGCAGGTGAGCAGTTCTTC. It yields the protein CASSFQGAGEQFF.

This clone was observed once. This sequence joins TRBV4-1 and TRBJ2-1; D is ambiguous. The germline V gene has CDR1 MGHRA and CDR2 YSYEKL. The CDR3 is 15 amino acids. The ends were cut back, 0 bases at V and 0 bases at J, with 6 bases in the middle. For the CDR3, the DNA is TGCGCCAGCAGCCAAGACACGAGCTCCTACAATGAGCAGTTCTTC. Translated, it gives CASSQDTSSYNEQFF.

This chain connects TRBV5-4 to TRBJ2-3, with D uncertain. The CDR3 has 18 amino acids. Trimming removed 0 bases at V and 4 bases at J, with 21 bases between. The germline gives CDR1 SGHNT, CDR2 YYREEE (reference sequence). CDR3 protein: CASSLDKERPTPPDTQYF. The CDR3 DNA sequence: TGTGCCAGCAGCTTGGATAAGGAGCGACCCACCCCCCCAGATACGCAGTATTTT.

The chain couples TRBV3-1 (or the pseudogene TRBV3-2) to TRBJ2-1; D remains unclear. Germline CDR1 is LGHDT and CDR2 is YNNKEL (reference sequence). With 0 bases removed from V and 5 bases from J, the gap between germline ends came to 8 bases. This CDR3 is built from 14 residues. Here the CDR3 reads CASSQDDWDNEQFF. CDR3 DNA sequence: TGTGCCAGCAGCCAAGACGACTGGGACAATGAGCAGTTCTTC.

The CDR3 region is CASRQSWENTEAFF. For the CDR3, the DNA is TGTGCCAGCAGACAATCCTGGGAGAACACTGAAGCTTTCTTT. The chain couples TRBV11-2 to TRBJ1-1; D not resolved. The CDR3 runs to 14 residues. Germline values: CDR1 SGHAT, CDR2 FQNNGV. Deletions cut 6 bases from V and 1 base from J, with 12 bases between.

The rearrangement joins TRBV24-1 to TRBJ2-2; no clear D gene. The germline V gene has CDR1 KGHDR and CDR2 SFDVKD. The CDR3 runs to 13 residues. V lost 4 bases and J 6 bases, leaving 8 bases between the germline ends. The CDR3 DNA follows: TGTGCCACCAGTGACTCCAATGCCGGGGAGCTGTTTTTT. It codes for CATSDSNAGELFF.

The chain joins TRBV2 to TRBJ1-5; tentatively, D is TRBD1 (6 bases). V shed 7 bases and J shed 2 bases, with 9 bases lying between them. The V gene's germline CDR1 is SNHLY and CDR2 FYNNEI. The CDR3 consists of 13 residues. The CDR3 DNA reads as TGTGCCAGCACCGACAGGCGCAATCAGCCCCAGCATTTT. Its translation is CASTDRRNQPQHF.